The next 5 T cell receptor beta chains were all read from a single sample in a study of T cells in Graves' hyperthyroidism and ophthalmopathy. The source material, RNA transcripts, was used to amplify TCR beta CDR3 regions. An initial round of RT-PCR targeting the TCR CDR3 relied on the HTBI primer set. TCRdb reprocessed the multiplex PCR reads via MiXCR and lists one record per CDR3 protein. The data show hundreds of thousands of distinct CDR3 sequences, about 19% seen once. The material sequenced was blood. All receptors come from a woman between 45 and 60 years old with Graves' hyperthyroidism that later progressed to Graves' ophthalmopathy.

V and J are TRBV27 and TRBJ2-1; a possible D gene is TRBD1 (5 bases). The CDR3 spans 13 residues. Per the germline V gene, CDR1 is MNHEY and CDR2 is SMNVEV (reference sequence). Between the trimmed V and J ends, which lost 8 bases and 2 bases, there was a span of 10 bases. The CDR3 region is CASGKGAYNEQFF. Written as DNA, the CDR3 is TGTGCCAGCGGAAAAGGGGCCTACAATGAGCAGTTCTTC.

The sample holds many counts of this clonotype. The J gene is TRBJ2-3, the V gene TRBV7-9; 7 bases line up with TRBD1. The CDR3 runs to 16 residues. V shed 5 bases, J shed 1 base, and the junction held 9 bases outside the gene matches. Looked up from germline, CDR1 is SEHNR and CDR2 is FQNEAQ (reference sequence). The CDR3 region is CASSPRQGVGTDTQYF. The CDR3 DNA is TGTGCCAGCAGCCCGCGACAGGGCGTCGGCACAGATACGCAGTATTTT.

This clonotype occurred a few times. The chain has TRBV12-3 or TRBV12-4 and TRBJ1-4, with 10 positions matching TRBD1. With V trimmed by 6 bases and J by 2 bases, 12 bases remained unmatched. The CDR3 consists of 18 residues. Written as DNA, the CDR3 is TGTGCCAGCAGCCTCTCGGACAGGGGGGGCCCGACTAATGAAAAACTGTTTTTT. It specifies CASSLSDRGGPTNEKLFF.

The genes are TRBV3-1 and TRBJ1-5; 8 nucleotides align to TRBD1. Germline V gene lookup returns CDR1 LGHDT and CDR2 YNNKEL (reference sequence). Trimming at V came to 3 bases and at J to 1 base, leaving 5 bases not matched to a gene. This CDR3 is built from 16 residues. CDR3 in amino acids: CASSQSTGVSNQPQHF. The CDR3 DNA is TGTGCCAGCAGCCAGTCGACAGGGGTGAGCAATCAGCCCCAGCATTTT.

This clonotype was recorded many times. CDR3 DNA sequence: TGTGCCAACCCGGGGGGGGACCCTGGAAACACCATATATTTT. It codes for CANPGGDPGNTIYF. The rearrangement links TRBV11-2 to TRBJ1-3, with D possibly TRBD1 on 5 matching bases. Germline lookup yields CDR1 SGHAT and CDR2 FQNNGV. Trimming took off 10 bases at V and 2 bases at J, with 15 bases between the two ends. This CDR3 spans 14 amino acids.